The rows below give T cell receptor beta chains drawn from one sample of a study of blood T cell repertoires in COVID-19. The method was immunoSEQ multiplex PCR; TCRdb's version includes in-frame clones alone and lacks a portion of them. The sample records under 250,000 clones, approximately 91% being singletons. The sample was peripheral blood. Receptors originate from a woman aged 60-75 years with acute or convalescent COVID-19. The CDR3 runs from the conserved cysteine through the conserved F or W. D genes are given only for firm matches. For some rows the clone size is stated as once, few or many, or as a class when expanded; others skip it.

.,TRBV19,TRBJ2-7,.,CASSIDPGQMYEQYF,TGTGCCAGTAGTATAGATCCTGGACAGATGTACGAGCAGTACTTC
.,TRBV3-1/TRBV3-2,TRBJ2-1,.,CASSPSRGWANEQFF,TGTGCCAGCAGCCCAAGCCGGGGGTGGGCCAATGAGCAGTTCTTC
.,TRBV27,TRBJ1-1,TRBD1,CASSPDRVGTEAFF,TGTGCCAGCAGTCCAGACAGGGTCGGCACTGAAGCTTTCTTT
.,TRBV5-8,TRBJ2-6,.,CASSLGTTSGANVLTF,TGTGCCAGCAGCTTGGGGACAACTTCTGGGGCCAACGTCCTGACTTTC
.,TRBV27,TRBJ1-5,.,CASSLSGGFSNQPQHF,TGTGCCAGCAGTTTATCGGGGGGTTTTAGCAATCAGCCCCAGCATTTT
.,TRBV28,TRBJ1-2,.,CASRPDSSYGYTF,TGTGCCAGCAGACCCGACAGCAGCTATGGCTACACCTTC
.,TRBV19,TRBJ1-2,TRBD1,CASSITPRTGANGYTF,TGTGCCAGTAGTATTACGCCCCGGACAGGGGCCAATGGCTACACCTTC
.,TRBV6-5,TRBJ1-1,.,CASSRDTRNTEAFF,TGTGCCAGCAGTCGGGACACCCGGAACACTGAAGCTTTCTTT
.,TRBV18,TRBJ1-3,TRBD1,CASSPPGTVNNTIYF,TGTGCCAGCTCACCTCCTGGGACAGTAAATAACACCATATATTTT
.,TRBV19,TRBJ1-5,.,CASSFSGDQPQHF,TGTGCCAGTAGTTTTTCAGGGGATCAGCCCCAGCATTTT
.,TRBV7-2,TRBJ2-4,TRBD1,CASSPPMTGLAKNIQYF,TGTGCCAGCAGTCCACCAATGACAGGGCTAGCCAAAAACATTCAGTACTTC
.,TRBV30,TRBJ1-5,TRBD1,CAWSGDRRSQPQHF,TGTGCCTGGAGTGGGGACAGGAGGAGTCAGCCCCAGCATTTT
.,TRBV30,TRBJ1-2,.,CAWRRQTYGYTF,TGTGCCTGGAGGAGACAGACCTATGGCTACACCTTC
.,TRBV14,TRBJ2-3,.,CASSQDSASTIGTDTQYF,TGTGCCAGCAGCCAAGATAGCGCCAGCACAATAGGCACAGATACGCAGTATTTT
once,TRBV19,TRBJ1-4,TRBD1,CASSSGTGAEKLFF,TGTGCCAGTAGTTCGGGGACAGGGGCCGAAAAACTGTTTTTT
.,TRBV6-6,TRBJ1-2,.,CASSPNLNPLRLGAANYGYTF,TGTGCCAGCAGCCCAAATCTGAACCCTTTACGGTTGGGGGCAGCTAACTATGGCTACACCTTC
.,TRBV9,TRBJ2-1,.,CASSIYNEQFF,TGTGCCAGCAGTATTTACAATGAGCAGTTCTTC
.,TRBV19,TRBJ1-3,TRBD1,CASRRSGTGRNTIYF,TGTGCCAGTAGGAGAAGCGGGACAGGGAGAAACACCATATATTTT
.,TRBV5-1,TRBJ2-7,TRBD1,CASSLGTRDRASYEQYF,TGCGCCAGCAGCTTGGGGACCCGGGACAGGGCTTCCTACGAGCAGTACTTC
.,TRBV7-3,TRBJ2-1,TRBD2,CASSSKSGARYNEQFF,TGTGCCAGCAGCTCCAAGAGCGGGGCCCGTTACAATGAGCAGTTCTTC
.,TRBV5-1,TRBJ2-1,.,CASSRLAMGAAVEQFF,TGCGCCAGCAGCCGACTAGCAATGGGGGCCGCAGTTGAGCAGTTCTTC
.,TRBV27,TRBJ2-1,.,CASTLTQATVSYNEQFF,TGTGCCAGCACCCTCACCCAAGCGACAGTCTCCTACAATGAGCAGTTCTTC
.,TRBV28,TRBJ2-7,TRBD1,CASSPRTGQVNEQYF,TGTGCCAGCAGTCCCCGGACGGGACAGGTAAACGAGCAGTACTTC
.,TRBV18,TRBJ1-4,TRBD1,CASSPAKTGGTNEKLFF,TGTGCCAGCTCACCGGCAAAAACAGGGGGCACTAATGAAAAACTGTTTTTT
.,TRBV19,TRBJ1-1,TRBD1,CASSGWDRDNTEAFF,TGTGCCAGTAGTGGTTGGGACAGAGATAACACTGAAGCTTTCTTT
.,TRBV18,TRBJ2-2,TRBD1,CANSPRTGVRGELFF,TGTGCCAACTCACCAAGGACAGGGGTCCGAGGGGAGCTGTTTTTT
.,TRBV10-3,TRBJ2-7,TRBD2,CAISERSRSGSGVLYEQYF,TGTGCCATCAGTGAGAGGAGTCGGTCGGGTAGCGGGGTTTTATACGAGCAGTACTTC
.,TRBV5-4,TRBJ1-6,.,CASSLDQGFGSYNSPLHF,TGTGCCAGCAGCTTGGATCAGGGCTTCGGCTCCTATAATTCACCCCTCCACTTT
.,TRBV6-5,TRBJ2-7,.,CASTPPGQGLSEQYF,TGTGCCAGCACCCCCCCGGGCCAGGGCCTGAGCGAGCAGTACTTC
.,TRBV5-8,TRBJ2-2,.,CASSSPYTGELFF,TGTGCCAGCAGCAGCCCTTACACCGGGGAGCTGTTTTTT
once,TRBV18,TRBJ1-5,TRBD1,CASSPETGSGQPQHF,TGTGCCAGCTCACCAGAGACAGGGTCGGGTCAGCCCCAGCATTTT
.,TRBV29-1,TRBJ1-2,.,CSVGYRANYGYTF,TGCAGCGTTGGCTACAGGGCGAATTATGGCTACACCTTC
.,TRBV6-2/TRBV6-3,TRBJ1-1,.,CASSSAGGPLNTEAFF,TGTGCCAGCAGTAGCGCGGGGGGGCCGCTGAACACTGAAGCTTTCTTT
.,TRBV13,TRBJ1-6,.,CASSLGRASSSPLHF,TGTGCCAGCAGCTTAGGCAGGGCCTCCAGTTCACCCCTCCACTTT
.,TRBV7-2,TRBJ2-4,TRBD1,CASRPTGTGACYF,TGTGCCAGCCGCCCGACCGGGACAGGGGCATGTTACTTC
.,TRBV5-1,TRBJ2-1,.,CASSPGASLGNEQFF,TGCGCCAGCAGCCCGGGAGCTAGTCTCGGCAATGAGCAGTTCTTC
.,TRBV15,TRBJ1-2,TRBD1,CATSRGDRLNYGYTF,TGTGCCACCAGCAGAGGGGACAGGCTCAACTATGGCTACACCTTC
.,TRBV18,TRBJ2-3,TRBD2,CASSPSSGSTDTQYF,TGTGCCAGCTCACCATCTAGCGGGAGCACAGATACGCAGTATTTT
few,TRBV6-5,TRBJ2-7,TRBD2,CASSYRTSGRPYEQYF,TGTGCCAGCAGTTATCGGACTAGCGGGCGCCCCTACGAGCAGTACTTC
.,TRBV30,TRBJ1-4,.,CAWSVRGEKLFF,TGTGCCTGGAGTGTACGGGGGGAAAAACTGTTTTTT
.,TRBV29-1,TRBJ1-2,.,CSVEDNSNGQIYGYTF,TGCAGCGTTGAAGATAATAGTAACGGACAGATCTATGGCTACACCTTC
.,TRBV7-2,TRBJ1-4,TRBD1,CASSLSRRGLSEKLFF,TGTGCCAGCAGCTTAAGCCGCAGGGGGCTGAGTGAAAAACTGTTTTTT
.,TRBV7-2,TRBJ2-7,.,CASRVGLSSYEQYF,TGTGCCAGCAGGGTCGGTTTGAGCTCCTACGAGCAGTACTTC